This TCR beta chain was identified in a study of radiation and T cells in renal cell carcinoma. Method: immunoSEQ multiplex PCR; TCRdb's copy keeps in-frame clones and lacks some. The table lists about 6,000 clones, under 70% of them singletons. Treatment defined: treatment-naive control, cytoreductive nephrectomy. Findings of the study overall: Top 100 clonotypes averaged around 54% in irradiated versus about 40% in nephrectomy-only tumors. Tumor samples were small regions of around 1 g.

On this clone itself: Its cognate antigen is unknown.

Sequenced here: tumor tissue, sampled from a patient whose treatment was nephrectomy without radiotherapy. This receptor was obtained from a human donor with renal cell carcinoma.

The DNA for the CDR3 is TGTGCCAGCAGCGCGACTGGGACTAGCTCCTACGAGCAGTACTTC. Translation: CASSATGTSSYEQYF. The chain joins TRBV13 to TRBJ2-7, with 8 bases that match TRBD2. Germline V gives CDR1 PRHDT, CDR2 FYEKMQ (reference sequence). This CDR3 is built from 15 residues. V lost 5 bases, J lost 0 bases, and 6 bases stayed unmatched.